The 30 T cell receptor beta chains presented below share a single source sample, sequenced in a study of blood T cell repertoires in COVID-19. Repertoires were generated with immunoSEQ multiplex PCR, while TCRdb's copy carries only in-frame clones and drops some. The sample gives around 270,000 clones, 88% of which show up once; around 3% is in the top ten. The sequenced sample was PBMCs or T cells enriched from blood (not recorded which). Receptors were obtained from a woman aged 40 to 49 who had been exposed to COVID-19.

The genes are TRBV10-3 and TRBJ2-3; TRBD2 might be the D (6 bases). V dropped 7 bases and J dropped 0 bases, with 8 bases sitting between them. Germline CDR1 and CDR2: ENHRY and SYGVKD. The CDR3 loop spans 13 amino acids. The CDR3 coding sequence is TGTGCCATCAAGGAGGGGAGCACAGATACGCAGTATTTT. This sequence encodes CAIKEGSTDTQYF.

This clone turned up a few times. V is TRBV18 and J is TRBJ1-1, with D unclear. CDR3 length: 14 amino acids. V was trimmed by 2 bases and J by 4 bases, leaving 11 bases between them. Looked up from germline, CDR1 is KGHSH and CDR2 is LQKENI. The CDR3 sequence: CASSPFSEGTEAFF. The DNA of the CDR3 is TGTGCCAGCTCACCATTTAGTGAGGGCACTGAAGCTTTCTTT.

The rearrangement uses TRBV5-1 and TRBJ1-4, with no clear D. Trimming stripped 2 bases from V and 5 bases from J, with 13 bases between. Looked up from germline, CDR1 is SGHRS and CDR2 is YFSETQ. CDR3 length equals 15 residues. The CDR3 is CASSFGTGSNEKLFF. The CDR3 DNA reads as TGCGCCAGCAGCTTTGGTACGGGATCAAATGAAAAACTGTTTTTT.

The chain has TRBV5-4 and TRBJ2-3; D not certain. Germline CDR1 is SGHNT and CDR2 is YYREEE (reference sequence). The CDR3 spans 14 residues. Trimming removed 4 bases at V and 2 bases at J, with 11 bases between. CDR3 nucleotides: TGTGCCAGCAGCATGCGAACTTTCACAGATACGCAGTATTTT. It encodes CASSMRTFTDTQYF.

The chain joins TRBV7-2 to TRBJ2-3; D unresolved. Germline-derived CDR1 and CDR2 are SGHTA and FQGNSA. The CDR3 is 13 residues long. Between the trimmed V and J ends, which lost 0 bases and 6 bases, there was a span of 7 bases. In DNA form, the CDR3 reads TGTGCCAGCAGCTTAGCTCGTTCCGATACGCAGTATTTT. It translates to CASSLARSDTQYF. The full variable domain, completed using reference TRBV7-2 and TRBJ2-3, is GAGVSQSPSNKVTEKGKDVELRCDPISGHTALYWYRQSLGQGLEFLIYFQGNSAPDKSGLPSDRFSAERTGGSVSTLTIQRTQQEDSAVYLCASSLARSDTQYFGPGTRLTVL.

This chain joins TRBV18 and TRBJ2-2; tentative D call: TRBD2 (5 bases). Germline V gene lookup returns CDR1 KGHSH and CDR2 LQKENI. The ends were cut back, 0 bases at V and 4 bases at J, with 15 bases in the middle. The CDR3 length is 17 residues. CDR3 sequence (DNA): TGTGCCAGCTCACCACCTGAGAGGGTCGGAGGCACCGGGGAGCTGTTTTTT. It codes for CASSPPERVGGTGELFF.

The chain is built from TRBV7-3 and TRBJ1-2, with 10 nucleotides matching TRBD1. This CDR3 region has 18 residues. The V gene's germline CDR1 is SGHTA and CDR2 FQGTGA. V shed 5 bases, J shed 3 bases, and the junction held 15 bases outside the gene matches. The CDR3 coding sequence is TGTGCCAGCAGCCGAGGTTTAGGGACAGGGGCCTCATACTATGGCTACACCTTC. It translates to CASSRGLGTGASYYGYTF. The entire variable domain, with the rest obtained from reference TRBV7-3 and TRBJ1-2, is as follows: GAGVSQTPSNKVTEKGKYVELRCDPISGHTALYWYRQSLGQGPEFLIYFQGTGAADDSGLPNDRFFAVRPEGSVSTLKIQRTERGDSAVYLCASSRGLGTGASYYGYTFGSGTRLTVV.

V is TRBV19 and J is TRBJ2-7; the match to TRBD1 covers 7 bases. Germline V gives CDR1 LNHDA, CDR2 SQIVND (reference sequence). CDR3 length: 13 residues. V was pared by 4 bases and J by 5 bases, with 5 bases of the junction left unmatched. The CDR3 sequence: CASSTGQFDEQYF. As DNA, the CDR3 is TGTGCCAGTAGTACGGGACAGTTCGACGAGCAGTACTTC.

The chain joins TRBV23-1 to TRBJ1-2, with 8 bases lining up with TRBD1. TRBV23-1 is labeled an ORF, and its function is uncertain. Trimming cost V 0 bases and J 7 bases; bases outside gene matches: 7. The CDR3 loop spans 15 amino acids. The CDR3 bases are TGCGCCAGCAGTCAATCGGGGCGGGACAGGAGTGGCTACACCTTC. Translated: CASSQSGRDRSGYTF.

The chain couples TRBV6-1 to TRBJ1-2; 7 bases align to TRBD1. With V trimmed by 3 bases and J by 7 bases, 8 bases remained unmatched. CDR3 length: 14 residues. CDR1 and CDR2 from the germline V gene are MNHNS and SASEGT. The CDR3 loop is CASSETTGLLGYTF. As DNA, the CDR3 is TGTGCCAGCAGTGAGACGACAGGGCTGCTTGGCTACACCTTC.

The CDR3 DNA reads as TGTGCCAGCAGCTCAGGGCAGGGTTCGAAAGCCTATGGCTACACCTTC. This encodes CASSSGQGSKAYGYTF. This chain connects TRBV7-2 to TRBJ1-2; maybe TRBD1 (5 bases). The ends were cut back, 4 bases at V and 4 bases at J, with 19 bases in the middle. Germline CDR1 reads SGHTA; CDR2 reads FQGNSA. CDR3 length equals 16 residues.

The V gene is TRBV30, the J gene TRBJ2-1; a possible D gene is TRBD1 (8 bases). Germline CDR1 GTSNPN, CDR2 SVGIG (reference sequence). The CDR3 loop spans 15 amino acids. V lost 3 bases and J lost 10, with 22 bases in between. The chain's CDR3 is CAWRDRTGRGGEQFF. The DNA for the CDR3 is TGTGCCTGGAGGGACCGGACAGGGAGGGGGGGCGAGCAGTTCTTC.

The rearrangement uses TRBV29-1 and TRBJ2-7, with TRBD1 as a possible D gene (5 bases). CDR1 and CDR2 (germline): SQVTM, ANQGSEA. V lost 4 bases, J lost 2 bases, and 6 bases lay in between. The CDR3 runs to 11 residues. CDR3 region: CSVGGPYEQYF. As DNA, the CDR3 is TGCAGCGTTGGGGGCCCCTACGAGCAGTACTTC.

The V and J genes are TRBV19 and TRBJ1-5; D unresolved. Trimming left V 5 bases short and J 0 bases short, with 11 bases between. CDR1 and CDR2 from the germline V gene are LNHDA and SQIVND (reference sequence). CDR3 length equals 15 residues. The CDR3 nucleotides read TGTGCCAGTAGTCCCCCGGCAGGTAGCAATCAGCCCCAGCATTTT. It codes for CASSPPAGSNQPQHF.

This clone is a singleton in its sample. The chain uses TRBV28 and TRBJ1-2, with TRBD1 matching 8 bases. This CDR3 contains 13 residues. CDR1 is MDHEN and CDR2 is SYDVKM in the germline V gene. Unmatched junction bases numbered 4, after V lost 6 bases and J lost 4 bases. CDR3 coding DNA: TGTGCCAGCAGACCAGGGGGCAGCTATGGCTACACCTTC. It encodes CASRPGGSYGYTF.

Only one count was recorded for this clone. The V and J genes are TRBV4-1 and TRBJ1-6; 8 bases are shared with TRBD1. Germline V gives CDR1 MGHRA, CDR2 YSYEKL. The trim removed 4 bases at V and 6 bases at J, leaving 11 bases unmatched. CDR3 length: 17 amino acids. The CDR3 DNA follows: TGCGCCAGCAGCCGCTCACAGGGGGTTAGTTTTAATTCACCCCTCCACTTT. Amino acids: CASSRSQGVSFNSPLHF.

V and J are TRBV6-5 and TRBJ2-5; TRBD2 might be the D (5 bases). This CDR3 is built from 13 residues. Trimming removed 4 bases at V and 7 bases at J, with 13 bases between. The germline V gene encodes CDR1 MNHEY and CDR2 SVGAGI. CDR3 nucleotide sequence: TGTGCCAGCAGTTGGACTGGAACCGGGACCCAGTACTTC. It is translated as CASSWTGTGTQYF.

The chain couples TRBV24-1 to TRBJ2-5; TRBD1 matches 7 bases. The CDR3 is 16 amino acids. CDR1 and CDR2 (germline): KGHDR, SFDVKD. Trimming took 3 bases from V and 5 from J; bases not matched to a gene: 11. CDR3 region: CATSDPRQGWEETQYF. CDR3 DNA: TGTGCCACCAGTGATCCTCGACAGGGATGGGAGGAGACCCAGTACTTC.

This chain links TRBV7-2 with TRBJ2-1; 8 positions agree with TRBD1. The CDR3 is made up of 16 amino acids. The V and J ends lost 2 bases and 7 bases, in that order; junction bases with no gene match: 10. Germline CDR1 is SGHTA and CDR2 is FQGNSA. The DNA of the CDR3 is TGTGCCAGCAGCTTAAGGGACAGGCGCCCCGGGAATGAGCAGTTCTTC. Protein: CASSLRDRRPGNEQFF.

This chain links TRBV6-5 with TRBJ2-7; 11 positions match TRBD1. This CDR3 region has 15 residues. Losses at the gene ends were 0 bases for V and 5 bases for J; bases not matched to a gene: 3. Germline lookup yields CDR1 MNHEY and CDR2 SVGAGI. The DNA of the CDR3 is TGTGCCAGCAGTTACTCGGGACAGGGGGTCCACGAGCAGTACTTC. Translating gives CASSYSGQGVHEQYF.

V gene TRBV19 combines with J gene TRBJ1-3; D might be TRBD1 (6 bases). Germline V gene data show CDR1 as LNHDA and CDR2 as SQIVND (reference sequence). CDR3 length: 15 residues. Trimming took 8 bases from V and 4 from J, leaving 18 bases between them. The CDR3, as DNA: TGTGCCAGTGGTAAGACAGGACAGAGCGGAAACACCATATATTTT. This gives the protein CASGKTGQSGNTIYF.

V and J are TRBV10-3 and TRBJ2-1; D unclear. CDR1 and CDR2 (germline): ENHRY, SYGVKD. The V gene lost 0 bases and the J gene lost 0 bases, with 21 bases spanning the gap. The CDR3 contains 20 residues. The DNA of the CDR3 is TGTGCCATCAGTGAGTCGATAGCCATTGTCCGGAGTAGCTCCTACAATGAGCAGTTCTTC. Amino acid sequence: CAISESIAIVRSSSYNEQFF.

This clone turned up a few times. The chain joins TRBV7-5 to TRBJ2-1; the table assigns TRBD2, which was not confirmed against the DNA. TRBV7-5 represents a pseudogene. This CDR3 region has 11 residues. This CDR3 is CVRQERVRQFF. The DNA of the CDR3 is TGTGTCAGACAAGAGAGGGTGAGGCAGTTCTTC.

The rearrangement uses TRBV7-9 and TRBJ1-2, with D possibly being TRBD1 (6 bases). CDR3 size: 13 residues. Germline V gives CDR1 SEHNR, CDR2 FQNEAQ (reference sequence). V was clipped by 1 base and J by 8 bases, with 11 bases between them. CDR3 protein: CASSLEGGWGYTF. CDR3 coding DNA: TGTGCCAGCAGCTTAGAAGGGGGATGGGGCTACACCTTC.

The sample holds a few counts of this clone. One junction end disagrees with the germline gene, perhaps due to a read error. The chain uses TRBV5-1 and TRBJ2-5; weak D call: TRBD2 (5 bases). CDR1 is SGHRS and CDR2 is YFSETQ in the germline V gene. This CDR3 region has 17 residues. The CDR3 protein is CASSGALKLRLQETQYF. CDR3 nucleotides: TGTGCCAGCAGCGGCGCCCTGAAACTACGTCTGCAAGAGACCCAGTACTTC.

The chain recombines TRBV7-2 with TRBJ1-2; 7 nucleotides agree with TRBD1. Germline CDR1 reads SGHTA; CDR2 reads FQGNSA. V shed 5 bases, J shed 4 bases, and the junction held 4 bases outside the gene matches. The CDR3 totals 13 residues. The CDR3 DNA reads TGTGCCAGCAGCCGGGACAGAAGCTATGGCTACACCTTC. This sequence encodes CASSRDRSYGYTF.

The V call is TRBV4-1, the J call TRBJ1-1; TRBD1 might be the D (6 bases). Looked up from germline, CDR1 is MGHRA and CDR2 is YSYEKL. CDR3 length: 15 residues. Trimming took off 5 bases at V and 4 bases at J, with 17 bases between the two ends. CDR3 sequence: CASSSAVQGGTEAFF. CDR3 nucleotides: TGCGCCAGCAGCTCCGCGGTACAGGGCGGCACTGAAGCTTTCTTT.

CDR3 loop: CAWRLPLGSLNTEAFF. DNA for the CDR3: TGTGCCTGGAGATTGCCGTTGGGCAGCCTGAACACTGAAGCTTTCTTT. This chain joins TRBV30 and TRBJ1-1; D is unclear. Trimming pared 3 bases from V and 0 bases from J, leaving 17 bases between. CDR3 length: 16 residues. The germline CDR1 and CDR2 sequences are GTSNPN and SVGIG (reference sequence). Full variable domain (outside the CDR3, taken from reference TRBV30 and TRBJ1-1): SQTIHQWPATLVQPVGSPLSLECTVEGTSNPNLYWYRQAAGRGLQLLFYSVGIGQISSEVPQNLSASRPQDRQFILSSKKLLLSDSGFYLCAWRLPLGSLNTEAFFGQGTRLTVV.

This clone appeared once. The chain joins TRBV27 to TRBJ1-3, with D uncertain. Germline CDR1 reads MNHEY; CDR2 reads SMNVEV (reference sequence). The CDR3 is 15 amino acids. The ends were cut back, 2 bases at V and 3 bases at J, with 11 bases in the middle. This CDR3 is CASSLAGLRGNTIYF. The CDR3 DNA reads TGTGCCAGCAGTTTAGCGGGCTTGCGTGGAAACACCATATATTTT.

The rearrangement uses TRBV6-1 and TRBJ1-2; D remains ambiguous. Germline V gene data show CDR1 as MNHNS and CDR2 as SASEGT. V shed 1 base and J shed 7 bases, with 7 bases lying between them. The CDR3 consists of 12 residues. The CDR3 protein is CASSEGQRGYTF. CDR3 DNA sequence: TGTGCCAGCAGTGAAGGGCAGCGTGGCTACACCTTC.